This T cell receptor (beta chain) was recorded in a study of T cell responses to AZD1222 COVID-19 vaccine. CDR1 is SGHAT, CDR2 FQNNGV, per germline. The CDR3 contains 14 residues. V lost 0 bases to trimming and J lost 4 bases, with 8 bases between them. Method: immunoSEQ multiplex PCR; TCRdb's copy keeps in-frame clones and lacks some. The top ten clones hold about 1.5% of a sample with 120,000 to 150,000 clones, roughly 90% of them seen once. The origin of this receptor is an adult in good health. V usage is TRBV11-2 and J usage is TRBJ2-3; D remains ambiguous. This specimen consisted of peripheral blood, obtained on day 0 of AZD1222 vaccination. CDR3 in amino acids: CASSLDYGADTQYF. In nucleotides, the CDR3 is TGTGCCAGCAGCTTAGATTACGGCGCAGATACGCAGTATTTT.